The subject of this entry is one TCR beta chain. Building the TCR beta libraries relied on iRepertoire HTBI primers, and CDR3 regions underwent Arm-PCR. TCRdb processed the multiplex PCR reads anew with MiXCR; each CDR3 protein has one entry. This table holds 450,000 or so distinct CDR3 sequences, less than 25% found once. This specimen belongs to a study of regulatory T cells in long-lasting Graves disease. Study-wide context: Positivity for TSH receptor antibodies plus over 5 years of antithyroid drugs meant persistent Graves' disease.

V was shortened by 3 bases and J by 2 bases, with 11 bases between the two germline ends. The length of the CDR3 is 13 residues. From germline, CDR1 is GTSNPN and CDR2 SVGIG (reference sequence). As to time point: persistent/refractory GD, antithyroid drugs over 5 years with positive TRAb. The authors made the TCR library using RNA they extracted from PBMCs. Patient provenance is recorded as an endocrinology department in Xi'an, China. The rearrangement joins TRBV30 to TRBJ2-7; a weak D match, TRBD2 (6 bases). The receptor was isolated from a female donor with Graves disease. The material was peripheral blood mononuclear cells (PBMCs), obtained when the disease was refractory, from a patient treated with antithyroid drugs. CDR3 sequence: CAWRRDLTYEQYF. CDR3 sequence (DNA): TGTGCCTGGAGAAGGGACTTGACCTACGAGCAGTACTTC.